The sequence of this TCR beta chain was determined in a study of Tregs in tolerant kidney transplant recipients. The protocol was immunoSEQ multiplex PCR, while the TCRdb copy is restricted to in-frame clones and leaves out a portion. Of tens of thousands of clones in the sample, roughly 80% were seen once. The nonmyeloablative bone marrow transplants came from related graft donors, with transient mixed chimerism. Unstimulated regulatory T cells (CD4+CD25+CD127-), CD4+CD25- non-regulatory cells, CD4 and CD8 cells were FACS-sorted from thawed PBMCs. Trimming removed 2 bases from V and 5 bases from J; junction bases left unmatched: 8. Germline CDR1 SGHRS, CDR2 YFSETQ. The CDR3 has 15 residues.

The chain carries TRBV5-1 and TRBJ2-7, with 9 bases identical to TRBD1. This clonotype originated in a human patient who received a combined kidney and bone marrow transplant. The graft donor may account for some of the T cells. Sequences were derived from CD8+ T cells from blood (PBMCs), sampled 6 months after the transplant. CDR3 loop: CASSLLRDRDNEQYF. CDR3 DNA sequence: TGCGCCAGCAGCTTACTCCGGGACAGGGACAACGAGCAGTACTTC.